This T cell receptor beta chain emerged from a study of spatial heterogeneity in lung cancer. This clonotype was observed many times. CDR1 and CDR2 from the germline V gene are LGHNA and YNFKEQ. Trimming cost V 0 bases and J 0 bases, with 12 bases left between them. The CDR3 totals 17 residues. TCRdb recomputed calls from the 5' RACE reads with MiXCR, one row per CDR3 protein. The table lists under 20,000 distinct CDR3 sequences, more than 8% of them singletons. Sample time point: blood at routine non-recurrence follow-up after resection. The specimen comprised PBMCs, sampled at follow-up. The sequence was collected from a female donor with early-stage non-small cell lung cancer. The chain uses TRBV4-2 and TRBJ1-3, with D uncertain. CDR3 in amino acids: CASSQDPNQVSGNTIYF. The CDR3 DNA follows: TGTGCCAGCAGCCAAGACCCTAATCAAGTCTCTGGAAACACCATATATTTT.